Listed below are T cell receptor beta chains from one sample, sequenced in a study of T cell responses to AZD1222 COVID-19 vaccine. Clones were sequenced by immunoSEQ multiplex PCR, and TCRdb holds only the in-frame ones, with some missing. Of tens of thousands of clones listed, roughly nine tenths are singletons. The sample was peripheral blood, taken on day 0 of AZD1222 vaccination. The origin of the receptors is an adult in good health. Both conserved end residues are trimmed from each CDR3. Each record gives: J gene, V gene, CDR3 protein.

TRBJ2-1,TRBV12-3/TRBV12-4,ASSLLENEQF
TRBJ2-5,TRBV19,ASSSGQGWETQY
TRBJ1-6,TRBV2,ASSGVETSSYNSPLH
TRBJ2-7,TRBV28,ASSSSADRVNEQY
TRBJ1-2,TRBV7-9,ASSRGQGVDYGYT
TRBJ2-1,TRBV27,ASIQLGSGGYNEQF
TRBJ2-1,TRBV29-1,SVNRGRSSYNEQF
TRBJ2-2,TRBV5-1,ASTREGNTGELF
TRBJ1-1,TRBV28,ASSFSVTEAF
TRBJ1-5,TRBV11-2,ASSQGGQSNQPQH
TRBJ1-4,TRBV28,ASSLDRGREKLF
TRBJ2-3,TRBV6-5,ASSYSKGRQNTQY
TRBJ2-5,TRBV5-1,ASSSLGETQY
TRBJ1-5,TRBV10-3,AISASGDSNQPQH
TRBJ2-2,TRBV5-1,ASSSGTGTGELF
TRBJ1-1,TRBV2,ASSPRQGLSTEAF
TRBJ2-2,TRBV5-4,ASSWGTGANTGELF
TRBJ1-2,TRBV10-2,ASSESPANYGYT
TRBJ1-4,TRBV19,ASSISEKLF
TRBJ2-2,TRBV3-1/TRBV3-2,ASRRSRRYTGELF
TRBJ2-3,TRBV20-1,SAGGRVGGTDTQY
TRBJ1-1,TRBV19,ASSMDWGTEAF
TRBJ2-1,TRBV6-2/TRBV6-3,ASSTAPSSYNEQF